The sequence of this T cell receptor (beta chain) was determined in a study of cytomegalovirus exposure and HLA in healthy donors. On this clone: Its specificity is not known.

Germline V gives CDR1 SGHAT, CDR2 FQNNGV. The CDR3 sequence is 14 residues long. V was pared by 8 bases and J by 10 bases, with 23 bases between. Study-wide results and limits: An ancestry cluster, one associated with Asian ancestry, reportedly showed fewer N-insertions than the roughly 610-donor mean in a later analysis. The investigators catalogued 150 to 200 TCR beta chains as cytomegalovirus-associated. A later analysis appeared to link common viral pathogens to several of the most significant clusters.

PCR primers comprised 60 Vbeta and 13 Jbeta primers. Sequenced by immunoSEQ multiplex PCR; TCRdb stores in-frame clones only, minus some. Of approximately 180,000 clones detected, about 13% appear once; the ten largest clones hold over 6.5%. This sequence was found in a man in his fifties in good health and CMV-seropositive. The material sequenced was PBMCs. The rearrangement joins TRBV11-2 to TRBJ1-1; possibly TRBD1 for D (5 bases). The CDR3 loop reads CASSEAGSFVVAFF. CDR3 DNA sequence: TGTGCCAGCTCCGAGGCAGGGTCTTTTGTAGTAGCTTTCTTT.